This T cell receptor beta chain was retrieved from a study of T-cell reconstitution after alpha-beta-depleted transplantation in children. Trimming cost V 4 bases and J 4 bases, with 15 bases left between them. The CDR3 covers 15 residues. Germline assignment: CDR1 LNHDA and CDR2 SQIVND (reference sequence). A library of TCRbeta sequences, prepared with unique molecular identifiers, was generated. TCRdb re-analysed the PCR reads in MiXCR, keeping a single row per CDR3 protein. Here the sample spans more than 500,000 distinct CDR3 sequences, about an eighth being singletons. This TCR came from a female patient aged 2 to 10 who had a stem cell transplant for aplastic anemia, so the T cells may come from the graft donor. The sequences come from PBMCs, mostly from graft donor cells, collected 180 days after TCRalphabeta/CD19-depleted stem cell transplant. The chain combines TRBV19 with TRBJ2-3, with unresolved D. CDR3 protein: CASSKFAERPDTQYF. CDR3 nucleotides: TGTGCCAGTAGTAAATTCGCGGAGCGCCCAGATACGCAGTATTTT.